A single sample is the source of the 2 T cell receptor beta chains below, sequenced in a study of identifying expanded T cells in peripheral blood. Profiling relied on immunoSEQ multiplex PCR, and the TCRdb table lists in-frame clones only, not all of them. Among tens of thousands of clones, approximately 86% were seen once, and the ten largest hold roughly 15%. Sequenced: blood. Receptors were obtained from a person aged 18-70 years in good health.

In this sample, this clone turned up a few times. Mismatch with germline at one junction end may stem from a read error. This chain uses TRBV6-1 with TRBJ1-5; D uncertain. The germline V gene has CDR1 MNHNS and CDR2 SASEGT. CDR3 length: 14 residues. The CDR3 region has the DNA TGTGCCAGCAGGGAAGGACTCTTGGTGGGTCCCCAGCATTTT. Its translation: CASREGLLVGPQHF.

This chain connects TRBV27 to TRBJ2-5; D is perhaps TRBD2 (5 bases). CDR1 MNHEY and CDR2 SMNVEV come from the germline V gene (reference sequence). Trimming left V 6 bases short and J 4 bases short, with 6 bases between. This CDR3 region has 11 residues. The CDR3, as DNA: TGTGCCAGCAGCCGGGGAGAGACCCAGTACTTC. The encoded protein is CASSRGETQYF.